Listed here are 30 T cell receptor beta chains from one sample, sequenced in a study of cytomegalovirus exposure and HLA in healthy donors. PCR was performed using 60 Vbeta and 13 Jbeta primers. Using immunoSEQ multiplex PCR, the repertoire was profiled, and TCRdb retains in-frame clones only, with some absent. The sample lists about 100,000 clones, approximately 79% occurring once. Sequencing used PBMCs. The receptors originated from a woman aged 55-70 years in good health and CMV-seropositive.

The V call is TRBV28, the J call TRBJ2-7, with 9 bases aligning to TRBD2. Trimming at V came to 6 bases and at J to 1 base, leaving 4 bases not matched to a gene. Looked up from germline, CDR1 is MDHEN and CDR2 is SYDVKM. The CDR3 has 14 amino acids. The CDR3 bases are TGTGCCAGCAGCGAGACTAGCGGATCCTACGAGCAGTACTTC. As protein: CASSETSGSYEQYF.

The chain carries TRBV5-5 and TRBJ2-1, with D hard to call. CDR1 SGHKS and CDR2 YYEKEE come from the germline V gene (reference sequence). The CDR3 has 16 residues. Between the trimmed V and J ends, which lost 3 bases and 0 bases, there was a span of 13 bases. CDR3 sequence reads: CASSWPAASSYNEQFF. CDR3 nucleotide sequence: TGTGCCAGCAGCTGGCCGGCGGCAAGCTCCTACAATGAGCAGTTCTTC.

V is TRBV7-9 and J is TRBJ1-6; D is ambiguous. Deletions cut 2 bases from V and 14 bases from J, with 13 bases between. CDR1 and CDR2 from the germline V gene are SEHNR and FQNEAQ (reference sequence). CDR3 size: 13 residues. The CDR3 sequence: CASSLSGRGSLHF. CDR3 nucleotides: TGTGCCAGCAGCTTATCTGGCAGAGGTTCCCTCCACTTT.

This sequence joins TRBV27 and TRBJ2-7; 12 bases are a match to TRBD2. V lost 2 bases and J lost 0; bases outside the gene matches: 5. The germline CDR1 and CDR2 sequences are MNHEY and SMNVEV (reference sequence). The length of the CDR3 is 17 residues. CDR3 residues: CASSLGLAGGFSYEQYF. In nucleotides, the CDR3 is TGTGCCAGCAGTTTAGGGCTAGCGGGAGGGTTCTCCTACGAGCAGTACTTC.

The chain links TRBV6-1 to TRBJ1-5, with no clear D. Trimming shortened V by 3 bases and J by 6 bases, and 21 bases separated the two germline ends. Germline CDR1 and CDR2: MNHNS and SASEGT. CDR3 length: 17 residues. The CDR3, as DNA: TGTGCCAGCAGTGACCTTTTAACGAGTAGTGGAGGTCAGCCCCAGCATTTT. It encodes CASSDLLTSSGGQPQHF.

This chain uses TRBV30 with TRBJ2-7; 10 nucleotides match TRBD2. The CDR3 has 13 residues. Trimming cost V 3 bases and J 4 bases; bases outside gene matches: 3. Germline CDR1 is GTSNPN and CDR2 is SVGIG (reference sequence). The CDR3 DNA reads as TGTGCCTGGAGACTAGCGGGATCTTACGAGCAGTACTTC. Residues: CAWRLAGSYEQYF. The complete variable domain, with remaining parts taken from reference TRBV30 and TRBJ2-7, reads SQTIHQWPATLVQPVGSPLSLECTVEGTSNPNLYWYRQAAGRGLQLLFYSVGIGQISSEVPQNLSASRPQDRQFILSSKKLLLSDSGFYLCAWRLAGSYEQYFGPGTRLTVT.

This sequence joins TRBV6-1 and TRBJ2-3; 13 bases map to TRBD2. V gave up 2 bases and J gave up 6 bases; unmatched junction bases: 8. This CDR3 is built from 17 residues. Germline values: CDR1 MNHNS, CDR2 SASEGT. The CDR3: CASSEFYRTSGSDTQYF. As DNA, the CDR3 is TGTGCCAGCAGTGAATTCTATAGGACTAGCGGGAGTGATACGCAGTATTTT.

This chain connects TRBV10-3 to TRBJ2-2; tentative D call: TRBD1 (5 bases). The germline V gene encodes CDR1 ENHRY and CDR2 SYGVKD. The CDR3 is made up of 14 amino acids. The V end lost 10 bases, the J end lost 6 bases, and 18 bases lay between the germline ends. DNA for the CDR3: TGTGCCACTGCCGACAGCTCATGGTCCGGGGAGCTGTTTTTT. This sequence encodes CATADSSWSGELFF.

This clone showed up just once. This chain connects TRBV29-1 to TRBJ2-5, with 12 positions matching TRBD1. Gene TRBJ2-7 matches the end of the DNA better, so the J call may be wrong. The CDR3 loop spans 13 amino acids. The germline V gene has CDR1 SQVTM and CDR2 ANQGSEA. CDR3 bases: TGCAGCGTTGGGGGACAGGGGGCAGACGAGCAGTACTTC. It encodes CSVGGQGADEQYF.

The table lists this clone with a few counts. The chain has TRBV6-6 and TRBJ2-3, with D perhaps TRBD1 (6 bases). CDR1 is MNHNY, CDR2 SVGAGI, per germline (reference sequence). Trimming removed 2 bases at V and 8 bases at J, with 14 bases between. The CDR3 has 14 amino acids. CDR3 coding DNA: TGTGCCAGCAGTTACAGCAGGGGCCACGGTACGCAGTATTTT. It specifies CASSYSRGHGTQYF.

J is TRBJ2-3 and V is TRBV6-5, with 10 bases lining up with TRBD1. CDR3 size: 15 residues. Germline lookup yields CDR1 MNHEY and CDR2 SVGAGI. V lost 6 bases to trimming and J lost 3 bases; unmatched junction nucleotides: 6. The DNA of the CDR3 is TGTGCCAGCAGCTCCGGGACAGGGGTAACAGATACGCAGTATTTT. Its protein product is CASSSGTGVTDTQYF.

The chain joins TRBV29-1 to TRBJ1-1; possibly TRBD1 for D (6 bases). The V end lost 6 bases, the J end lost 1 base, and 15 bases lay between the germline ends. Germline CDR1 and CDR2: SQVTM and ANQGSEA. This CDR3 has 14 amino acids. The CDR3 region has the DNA TGCAGCGTCGCTCGGACAGTTCGGAACACTGAAGCTTTCTTT. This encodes CSVARTVRNTEAFF.

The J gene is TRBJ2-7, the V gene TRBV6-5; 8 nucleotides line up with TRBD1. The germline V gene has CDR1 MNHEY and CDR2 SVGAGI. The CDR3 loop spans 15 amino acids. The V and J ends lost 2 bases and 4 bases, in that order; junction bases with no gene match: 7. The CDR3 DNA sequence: TGTGCCAGCAGTTACCCTTCTCAGGGGGCTTACGAGCAGTACTTC. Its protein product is CASSYPSQGAYEQYF.

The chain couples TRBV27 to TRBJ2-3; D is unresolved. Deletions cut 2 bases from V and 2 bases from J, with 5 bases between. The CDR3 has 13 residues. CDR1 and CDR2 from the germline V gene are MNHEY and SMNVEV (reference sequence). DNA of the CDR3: TGTGCCAGCAGTTTAATTAACACAGATACGCAGTATTTT. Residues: CASSLINTDTQYF.

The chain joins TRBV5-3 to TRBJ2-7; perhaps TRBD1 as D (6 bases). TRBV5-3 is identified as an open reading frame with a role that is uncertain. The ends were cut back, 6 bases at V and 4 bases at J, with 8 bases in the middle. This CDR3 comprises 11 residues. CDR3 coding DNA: TGTGCCAGAAACGGACAGTACGAGCAGTACTTC. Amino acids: CARNGQYEQYF.

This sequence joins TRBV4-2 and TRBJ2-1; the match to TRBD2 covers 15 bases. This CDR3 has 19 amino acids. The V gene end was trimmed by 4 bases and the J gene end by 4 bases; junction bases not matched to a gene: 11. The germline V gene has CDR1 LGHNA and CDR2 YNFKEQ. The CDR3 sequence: CASSPLPGTSGRSYNEQFF. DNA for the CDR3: TGTGCCAGCAGCCCGTTGCCAGGGACTAGCGGGAGGAGTTACAATGAGCAGTTCTTC.

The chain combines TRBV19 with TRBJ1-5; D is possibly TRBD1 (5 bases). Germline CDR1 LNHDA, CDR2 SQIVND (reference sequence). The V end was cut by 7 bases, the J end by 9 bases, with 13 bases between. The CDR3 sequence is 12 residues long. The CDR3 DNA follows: TGTGCCAGTACCCAGGGAGGCTGGCCCCAGCATTTT. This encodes CASTQGGWPQHF.

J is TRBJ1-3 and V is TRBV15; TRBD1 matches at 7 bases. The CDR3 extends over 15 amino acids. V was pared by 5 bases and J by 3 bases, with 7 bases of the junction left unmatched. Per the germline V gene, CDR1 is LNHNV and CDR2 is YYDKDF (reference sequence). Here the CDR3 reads CATSLNDRVGNTIYF. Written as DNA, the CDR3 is TGTGCCACCAGCCTTAACGACAGGGTTGGAAACACCATATATTTT.

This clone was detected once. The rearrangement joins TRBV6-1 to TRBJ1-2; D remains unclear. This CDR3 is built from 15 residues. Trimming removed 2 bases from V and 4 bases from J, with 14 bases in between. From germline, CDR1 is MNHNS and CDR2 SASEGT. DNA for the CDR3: TGTGCCAGCAGTGAATTAGGGCGGGGTCCCTATGGCTACACCTTC. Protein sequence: CASSELGRGPYGYTF.

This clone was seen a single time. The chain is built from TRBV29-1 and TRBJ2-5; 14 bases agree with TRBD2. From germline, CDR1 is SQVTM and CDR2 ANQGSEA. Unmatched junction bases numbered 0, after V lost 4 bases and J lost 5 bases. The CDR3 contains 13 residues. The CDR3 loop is CSVGLAGGETQYF. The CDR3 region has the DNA TGCAGCGTTGGACTAGCGGGAGGGGAGACCCAGTACTTC.

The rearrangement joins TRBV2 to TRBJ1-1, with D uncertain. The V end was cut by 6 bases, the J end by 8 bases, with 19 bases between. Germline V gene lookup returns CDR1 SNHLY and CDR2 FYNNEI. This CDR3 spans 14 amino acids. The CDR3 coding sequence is TGTGCCAGCAGCCCCGACCAGGCCTCCATCGAAGCTTTCTTT. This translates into CASSPDQASIEAFF.

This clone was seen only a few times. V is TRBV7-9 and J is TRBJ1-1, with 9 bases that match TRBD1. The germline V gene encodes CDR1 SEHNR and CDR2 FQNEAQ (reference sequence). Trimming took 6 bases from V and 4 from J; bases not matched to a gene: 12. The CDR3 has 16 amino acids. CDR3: CASSSGTGTSATEAFF. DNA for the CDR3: TGTGCCAGCAGTTCCGGGACAGGGACGTCGGCCACTGAAGCTTTCTTT.

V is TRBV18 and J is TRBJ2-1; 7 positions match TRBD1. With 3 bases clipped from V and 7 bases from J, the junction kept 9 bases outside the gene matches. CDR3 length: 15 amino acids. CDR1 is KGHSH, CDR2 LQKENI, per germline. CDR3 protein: CASSPPGTAFNEQFF. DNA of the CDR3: TGTGCCAGCTCACCTCCCGGGACAGCCTTTAATGAGCAGTTCTTC.

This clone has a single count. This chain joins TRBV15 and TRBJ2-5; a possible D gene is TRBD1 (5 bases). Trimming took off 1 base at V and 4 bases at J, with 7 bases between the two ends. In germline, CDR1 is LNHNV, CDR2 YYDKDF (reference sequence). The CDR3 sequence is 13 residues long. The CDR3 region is CATSRVQGETQYF. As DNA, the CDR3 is TGTGCCACCAGCAGAGTTCAGGGAGAGACCCAGTACTTC.

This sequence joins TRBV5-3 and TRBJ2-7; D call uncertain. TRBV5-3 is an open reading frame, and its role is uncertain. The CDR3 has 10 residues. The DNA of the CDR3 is TGTGCGCTAGAATCCTACGAGCAGTACTTC. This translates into CALESYEQYF.

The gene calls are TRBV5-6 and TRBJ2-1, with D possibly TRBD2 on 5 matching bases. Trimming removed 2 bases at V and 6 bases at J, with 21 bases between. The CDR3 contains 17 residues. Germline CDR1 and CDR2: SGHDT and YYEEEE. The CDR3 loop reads CASSFRPSGPKGNEQFF. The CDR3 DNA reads TGTGCCAGCAGCTTTCGTCCCAGCGGCCCTAAGGGCAATGAGCAGTTCTTC.

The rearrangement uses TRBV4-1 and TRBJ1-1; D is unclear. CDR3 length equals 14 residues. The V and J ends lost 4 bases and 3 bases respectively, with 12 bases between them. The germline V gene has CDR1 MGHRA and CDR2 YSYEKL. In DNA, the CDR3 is TGCGCCAGCAGCCTCCCCACTGCATACACTGAAGCTTTCTTT. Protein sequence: CASSLPTAYTEAFF.

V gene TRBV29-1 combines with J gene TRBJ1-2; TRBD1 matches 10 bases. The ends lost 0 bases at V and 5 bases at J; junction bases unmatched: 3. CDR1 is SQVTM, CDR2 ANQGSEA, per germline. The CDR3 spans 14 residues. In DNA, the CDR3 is TGCAGCGTTGAAGAGGGACAGGGGATTTATGGCTACACCTTC. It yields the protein CSVEEGQGIYGYTF.

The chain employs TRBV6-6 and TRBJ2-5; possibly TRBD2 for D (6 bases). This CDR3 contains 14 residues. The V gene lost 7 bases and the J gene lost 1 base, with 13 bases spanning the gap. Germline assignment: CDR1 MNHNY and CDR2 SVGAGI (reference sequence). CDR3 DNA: TGTGCCAGCACCCAGCCCGGGGGCCAAGAGACCCAGTACTTC. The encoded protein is CASTQPGGQETQYF.

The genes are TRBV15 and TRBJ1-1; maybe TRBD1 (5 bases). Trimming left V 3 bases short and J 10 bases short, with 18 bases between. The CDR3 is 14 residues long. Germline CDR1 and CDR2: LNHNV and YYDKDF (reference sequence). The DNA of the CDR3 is TGTGCCACCAGCAGGGGATTGGAAGGGGCAGGAGCTTTCTTT. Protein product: CATSRGLEGAGAFF.